The 15 T cell receptor beta chains in this list originate from one sample, sequenced in a study of CD8+ T cells in alopecia areata. cDNA prepared by RNA extraction and subsequent reverse transcription served as the template for sequencing. Here immunoSEQ multiplex PCR was the method, and the copy in TCRdb shows in-frame clones only, minus some. Here the sample spans over 60,000 clones, around 46% being singletons. Sample treatment: oral pan-JAK inhibitor, 5-10 mg twice daily. This sample comprised CD8+ T cells sorted from blood, obtained between weeks 36 and 40, from a patient treated with tofacitinib. The receptor set was obtained from a human donor with alopecia areata.

CDR3 sequence: CASGPTFNQPQHF. The CDR3 DNA sequence: TGTGCCAGCGGACCGACCTTCAATCAGCCCCAGCATTTT. The chain links TRBV6-5 to TRBJ1-5; no clear D gene. Per the germline V gene, CDR1 is MNHEY and CDR2 is SVGAGI. The CDR3 is 13 residues long. V lost 8 bases and J 3 bases, leaving 11 bases between the germline ends.

This chain uses TRBV5-6 with TRBJ2-2, with a weak D call TRBD1 (6 bases). The V and J ends lost 3 bases and 3 bases respectively, with 12 bases between them. This CDR3 spans 15 amino acids. Germline loops: CDR1 SGHDT, CDR2 YYEEEE. As DNA, the CDR3 is TGTGCCAGCAGCTACGGGACAAGGGACACCGGGGAGCTGTTTTTT. Its protein is CASSYGTRDTGELFF.

This rearrangement joins TRBV29-1 to TRBJ2-5, with 9 bases matching TRBD2. This CDR3 contains 14 residues. The V segment lost 4 bases and the J segment 5 bases; nucleotides outside the gene matches: 8. Looked up from germline, CDR1 is SQVTM and CDR2 is ANQGSEA. The CDR3 region is CSVAGLAGSETQYF. CDR3 bases: TGCAGCGTTGCCGGGCTAGCGGGATCGGAGACCCAGTACTTC.

This clone was seen only a few times. The chain combines TRBV23-1 with TRBJ2-5; tentatively, D is TRBD2 (6 bases). TRBV23-1 is labeled an ORF, and its function is uncertain. Deletions cut 8 bases from V and 9 bases from J, with 19 bases between. The CDR3 runs 13 residues. The DNA for the CDR3 is TGCGCCAGCCTCGGGAGCCAGCGGTGGGCCCAGTACTTC. It yields the protein CASLGSQRWAQYF.

In the case of this clone: At one boundary the junction diverges from the germline segment, which might be a read error. The chain employs TRBV5-4 and TRBJ2-3; D is possibly TRBD2 (5 bases). Germline values: CDR1 SGHNT, CDR2 YYREEE (reference sequence). The length of the CDR3 is 13 residues. CDR3 sequence reads: CASSQDSSGTQYF. The CDR3 nucleotides are TGCGCCAGCAGCCAAGATAGTTCGGGAACGCAGTATTTT.

The CDR3 loop reads CASSSAWGISYEQYF. The CDR3 coding sequence is TGCGCCAGCAGCTCCGCATGGGGGATCTCCTACGAGCAGTACTTC. V gene TRBV5-1 combines with J gene TRBJ2-7, with D perhaps assigned TRBD1 or TRBD2 (5 bases each). The length of the CDR3 is 15 residues. Per germline, CDR1 SGHRS and CDR2 YFSETQ. V gave up 3 bases and J gave up 0 bases, with 13 bases separating them.

This clone turned up a few times. This sample includes further DNA sequences coding for the same CDR3. The DNA of the CDR3 is TGCAGCGTTGAAATGAGCTACGAGCAGTACTTC. Residues: CSVEMSYEQYF. The chain links TRBV29-1 to TRBJ2-7; no clear D gene. Trimming removed 2 bases from V and 3 bases from J, with 5 bases in between. Germline CDR1 reads SQVTM; CDR2 reads ANQGSEA. This CDR3 contains 11 residues.

This clone was recorded a few times. V is TRBV19 and J is TRBJ1-5; no clear D. V lost 2 bases to trimming and J lost 5 bases, with 10 bases between them. CDR3 length: 14 residues. Germline loops: CDR1 LNHDA, CDR2 SQIVND (reference sequence). The CDR3 nucleotides read TGTGCCAGTAGTATAATCGCATCTGATCAGCCCCAGCATTTT. Translating it yields CASSIIASDQPQHF.

V gene TRBV4-1 combines with J gene TRBJ1-2; D is undetermined. The CDR3 is 13 amino acids. V was clipped by 4 bases and J by 4 bases, with 10 bases between them. CDR1 MGHRA and CDR2 YSYEKL come from the germline V gene. CDR3 sequence (DNA): TGCGCCAGCAGCCCAGACTATGGCTATGGCTACACCTTC. Amino acids: CASSPDYGYGYTF.

By sample share, this clone is medium-sized (0.01 to 0.1%). The V and J genes are TRBV30 and TRBJ2-1; perhaps D is TRBD1 or TRBD2 (6 bases each). The CDR3 contains 12 residues. Trimming left V 6 bases short and J 6 bases short, with 12 bases between. Germline V gene lookup returns CDR1 GTSNPN and CDR2 SVGIG (reference sequence). The CDR3 is CACQTGANEQFF. In nucleotides, the CDR3 is TGTGCCTGCCAGACGGGGGCCAATGAGCAGTTCTTC.

The gene calls are TRBV30 and TRBJ1-1; a weak D match, TRBD1 (5 bases). Germline V gene lookup returns CDR1 GTSNPN and CDR2 SVGIG (reference sequence). V was pared by 2 bases and J by 1 base, with 8 bases between. CDR3 length equals 13 residues. CDR3 loop: CAWSFGANTEAFF. The CDR3 nucleotides are TGTGCCTGGAGTTTCGGGGCGAACACTGAAGCTTTCTTT.

This clone was seen more than once but under ten times. The chain joins TRBV11-1 to TRBJ2-1; 9 bases align to TRBD2. V gave up 1 base and J gave up 8 bases; unmatched junction bases: 9. The CDR3 has 16 residues. Germline V gene data show CDR1 as SGHAT and CDR2 as FQDESV (reference sequence). Here the CDR3 DNA reads TGTGCCAGCAGCTTAGGGCTAGCGGGATTGCGGGATGAGCAGTTCTTC. This encodes CASSLGLAGLRDEQFF. Supplemented by reference TRBV11-1 and TRBJ2-1, the full variable domain reads EAEVAQSPRYKITEKSQAVAFWCDPISGHATLYWYRQILGQGPELLVQFQDESVVDDSQLPKDRFSAERLKGVDSTLKIQPAELGDSAMYLCASSLGLAGLRDEQFFGPGTRLTVL.

In regard to this clone: The same CDR3 also results from other DNA sequences found in this sample. The chain recombines TRBV7-9 with TRBJ2-7, with D perhaps being TRBD1 or TRBD2 (6 bases each). V lost 4 bases, J lost 3 bases, and 10 bases lay in between. CDR3 length: 13 amino acids. The V gene's germline CDR1 is SEHNR and CDR2 FQNEAQ (reference sequence). CDR3 loop: CASSSGGGYEQYF. As DNA, the CDR3 is TGTGCCAGCAGCTCCGGGGGCGGCTACGAGCAGTACTTC.

Turning to this clone: This CDR3 is also generated by other DNA sequences in the sample. The chain employs TRBV29-1 and TRBJ2-7; 8 positions match TRBD1. The CDR3 loop spans 13 amino acids. V was clipped by 3 bases and J by 2 bases; unmatched bases: 3. Germline values: CDR1 SQVTM, CDR2 ANQGSEA. The CDR3 DNA follows: TGCAGCGTTGAGGCAGGGGGCCCCTACGAGCAGTACTTC. Its protein is CSVEAGGPYEQYF.

The rearrangement uses TRBV5-6 and TRBJ1-2, with D possibly being TRBD1 (6 bases). The CDR3 has 16 amino acids. Trimming shortened V by 4 bases and J by 4 bases, and 20 bases separated the two germline ends. The V gene's germline CDR1 is SGHDT and CDR2 YYEEEE. In DNA form, the CDR3 reads TGTGCCAGCAGCCTGTGGGGGCAGGGGTTAGGCTATGGCTACACCTTC. Amino acids: CASSLWGQGLGYGYTF. The variable domain in full, completed from reference TRBV5-6 and TRBJ1-2, reads DAGVTQSPTHLIKTRGQQVTLRCSPKSGHDTVSWYQQALGQGPQFIFQYYEEEERQRGNFPDRFSGHQFPNYSSELNVNALLLGDSALYLCASSLWGQGLGYGYTFGSGTRLTVV.